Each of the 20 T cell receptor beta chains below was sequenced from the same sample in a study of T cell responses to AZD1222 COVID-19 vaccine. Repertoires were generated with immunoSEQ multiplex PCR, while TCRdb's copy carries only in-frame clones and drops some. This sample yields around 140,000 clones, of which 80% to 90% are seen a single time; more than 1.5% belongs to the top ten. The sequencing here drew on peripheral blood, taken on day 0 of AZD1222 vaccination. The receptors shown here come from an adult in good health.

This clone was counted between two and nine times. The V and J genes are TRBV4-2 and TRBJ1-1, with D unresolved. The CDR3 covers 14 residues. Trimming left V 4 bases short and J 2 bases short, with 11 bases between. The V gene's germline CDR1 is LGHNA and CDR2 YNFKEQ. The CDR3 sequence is CASSLAKVNTEAFF. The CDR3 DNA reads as TGTGCCAGCAGCCTCGCTAAAGTCAACACTGAAGCTTTCTTT.

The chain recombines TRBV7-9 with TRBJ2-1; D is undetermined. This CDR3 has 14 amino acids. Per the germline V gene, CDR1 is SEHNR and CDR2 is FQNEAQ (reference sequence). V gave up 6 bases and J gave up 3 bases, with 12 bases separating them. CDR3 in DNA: TGTGCCAGCAGACCTAATGTAAACTACAATGAGCAGTTCTTC. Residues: CASRPNVNYNEQFF.

Written as DNA, the CDR3 is TGTGCCAGCCTTAAGACAGGCCAAGCTTTCTTT. This gives the protein CASLKTGQAFF. V usage is TRBV28 and J usage is TRBJ1-1; weak D call: TRBD1 (6 bases). CDR1 MDHEN and CDR2 SYDVKM come from the germline V gene. The CDR3 covers 11 residues. Trimming left V 8 bases short and J 9 bases short, with 13 bases between.

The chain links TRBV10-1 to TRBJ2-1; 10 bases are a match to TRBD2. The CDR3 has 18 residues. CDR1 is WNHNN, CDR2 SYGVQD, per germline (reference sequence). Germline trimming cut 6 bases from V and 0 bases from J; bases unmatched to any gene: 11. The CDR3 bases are TGCGCCAGCAGCCCCCGGACTAGCGGTCTTAACTCCTACAATGAGCAGTTCTTC. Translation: CASSPRTSGLNSYNEQFF.

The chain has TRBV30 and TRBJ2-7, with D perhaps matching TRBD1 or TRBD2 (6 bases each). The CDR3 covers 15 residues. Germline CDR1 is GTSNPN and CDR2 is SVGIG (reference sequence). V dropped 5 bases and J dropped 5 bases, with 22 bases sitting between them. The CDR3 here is CAWGEMEGQLNEQYF. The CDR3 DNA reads TGTGCCTGGGGTGAGATGGAGGGACAACTTAACGAGCAGTACTTC.

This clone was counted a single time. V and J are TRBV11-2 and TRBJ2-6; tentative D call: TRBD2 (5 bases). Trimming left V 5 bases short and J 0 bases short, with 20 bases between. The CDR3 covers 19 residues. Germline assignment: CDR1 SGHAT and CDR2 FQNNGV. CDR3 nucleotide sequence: TGTGCCAGCAGCCCCGAGGGCGGGCGCACCGCCTCTGGGGCCAACGTCCTGACTTTC. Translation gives CASSPEGGRTASGANVLTF.

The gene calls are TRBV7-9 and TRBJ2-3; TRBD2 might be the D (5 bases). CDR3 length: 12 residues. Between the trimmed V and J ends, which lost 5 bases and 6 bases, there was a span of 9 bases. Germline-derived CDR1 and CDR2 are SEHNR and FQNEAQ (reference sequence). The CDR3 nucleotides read TGTGCCAGCAGCCCCCCGGGGGATACGCAGTATTTT. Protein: CASSPPGDTQYF.

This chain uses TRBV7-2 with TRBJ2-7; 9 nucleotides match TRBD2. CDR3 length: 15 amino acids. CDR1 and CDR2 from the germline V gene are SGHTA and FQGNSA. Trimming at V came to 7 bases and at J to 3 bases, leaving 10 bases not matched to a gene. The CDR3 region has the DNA TGTGCCAGCACCTCCAGCCTAGCGGGGTTCTACGAGCAGTACTTC. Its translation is CASTSSLAGFYEQYF.

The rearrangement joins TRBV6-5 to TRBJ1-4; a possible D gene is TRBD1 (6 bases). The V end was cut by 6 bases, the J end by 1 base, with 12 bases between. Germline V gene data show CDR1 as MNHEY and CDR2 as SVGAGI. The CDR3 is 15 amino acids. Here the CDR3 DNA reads TGTGCCAGCAGGCCCCCAGGGGTAACTAATGAAAAACTGTTTTTT. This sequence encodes CASRPPGVTNEKLFF.

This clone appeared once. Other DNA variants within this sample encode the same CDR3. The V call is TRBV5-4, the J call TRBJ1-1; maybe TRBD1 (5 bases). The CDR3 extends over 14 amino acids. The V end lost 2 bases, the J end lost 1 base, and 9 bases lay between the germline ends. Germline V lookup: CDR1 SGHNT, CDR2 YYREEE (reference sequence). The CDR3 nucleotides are TGTGCCAGCAGCTTTGGACAATCGAACACTGAAGCTTTCTTT. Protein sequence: CASSFGQSNTEAFF.

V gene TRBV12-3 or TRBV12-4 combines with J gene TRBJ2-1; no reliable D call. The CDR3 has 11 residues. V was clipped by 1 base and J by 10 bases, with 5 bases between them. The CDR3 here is CASSLVGEQFF. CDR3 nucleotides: TGTGCCAGCAGTTTAGTTGGAGAGCAGTTCTTC.

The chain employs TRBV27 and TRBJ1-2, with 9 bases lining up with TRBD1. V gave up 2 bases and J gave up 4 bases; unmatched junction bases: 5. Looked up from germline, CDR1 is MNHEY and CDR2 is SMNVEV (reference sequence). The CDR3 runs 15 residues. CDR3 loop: CASSLKGQGRYGYTF. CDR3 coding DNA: TGTGCCAGCAGTTTAAAGGGACAGGGCCGCTATGGCTACACCTTC.

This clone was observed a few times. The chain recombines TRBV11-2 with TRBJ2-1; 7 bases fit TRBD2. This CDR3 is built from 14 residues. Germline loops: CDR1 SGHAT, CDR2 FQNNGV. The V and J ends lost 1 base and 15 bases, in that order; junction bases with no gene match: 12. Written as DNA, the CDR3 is TGTGCCAGCAGCTTAGTCCCACCGGGGGGAAGTACGTTCTTC. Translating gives CASSLVPPGGSTFF.

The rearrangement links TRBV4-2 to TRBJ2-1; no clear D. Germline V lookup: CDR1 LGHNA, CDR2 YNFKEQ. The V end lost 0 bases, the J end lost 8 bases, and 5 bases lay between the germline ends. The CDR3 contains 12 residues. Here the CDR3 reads CASSQEAYEQFF. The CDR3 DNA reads TGTGCCAGCAGCCAAGAGGCCTATGAGCAGTTCTTC.

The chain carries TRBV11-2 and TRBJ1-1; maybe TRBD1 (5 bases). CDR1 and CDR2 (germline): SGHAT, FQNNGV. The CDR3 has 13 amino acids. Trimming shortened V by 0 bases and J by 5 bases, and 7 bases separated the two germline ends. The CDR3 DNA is TGTGCCAGCAGCTTAGATAGGGGAACTGAAGCTTTCTTT. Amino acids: CASSLDRGTEAFF.

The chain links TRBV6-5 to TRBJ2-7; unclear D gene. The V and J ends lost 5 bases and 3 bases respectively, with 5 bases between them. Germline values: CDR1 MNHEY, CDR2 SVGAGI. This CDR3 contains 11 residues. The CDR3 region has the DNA TGTGCCAGCAGTCTGAACTACGAGCAGTACTTC. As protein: CASSLNYEQYF.

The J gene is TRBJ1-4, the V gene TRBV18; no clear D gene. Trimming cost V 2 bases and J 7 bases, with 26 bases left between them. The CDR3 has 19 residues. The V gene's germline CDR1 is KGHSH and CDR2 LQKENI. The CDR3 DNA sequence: TGTGCCAGCTCACCAGATTCGTTGTTCGTCGGGTCGCGGGGTGAAAAACTGTTTTTT. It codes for CASSPDSLFVGSRGEKLFF.

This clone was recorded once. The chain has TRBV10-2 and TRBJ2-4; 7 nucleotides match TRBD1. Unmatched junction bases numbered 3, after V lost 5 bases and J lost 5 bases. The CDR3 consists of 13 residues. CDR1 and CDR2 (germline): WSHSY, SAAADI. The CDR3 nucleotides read TGCGCCAGCAGTACCGGGACAGAAAACATTCAGTACTTC. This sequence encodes CASSTGTENIQYF.

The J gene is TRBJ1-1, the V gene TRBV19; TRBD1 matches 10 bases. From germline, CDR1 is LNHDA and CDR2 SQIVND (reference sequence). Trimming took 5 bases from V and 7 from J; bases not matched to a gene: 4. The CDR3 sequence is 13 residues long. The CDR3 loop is CASSPGQGNEAFF. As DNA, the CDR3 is TGTGCCAGTAGTCCGGGACAGGGGAATGAAGCTTTCTTT.

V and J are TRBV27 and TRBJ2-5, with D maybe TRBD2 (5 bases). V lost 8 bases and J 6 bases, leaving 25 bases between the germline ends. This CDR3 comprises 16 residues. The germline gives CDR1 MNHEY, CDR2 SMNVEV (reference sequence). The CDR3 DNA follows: TGTGCCAGCGGCAGTAGCGCCCGGATTTTTCAACAGACCCAGTACTTC. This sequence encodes CASGSSARIFQQTQYF.